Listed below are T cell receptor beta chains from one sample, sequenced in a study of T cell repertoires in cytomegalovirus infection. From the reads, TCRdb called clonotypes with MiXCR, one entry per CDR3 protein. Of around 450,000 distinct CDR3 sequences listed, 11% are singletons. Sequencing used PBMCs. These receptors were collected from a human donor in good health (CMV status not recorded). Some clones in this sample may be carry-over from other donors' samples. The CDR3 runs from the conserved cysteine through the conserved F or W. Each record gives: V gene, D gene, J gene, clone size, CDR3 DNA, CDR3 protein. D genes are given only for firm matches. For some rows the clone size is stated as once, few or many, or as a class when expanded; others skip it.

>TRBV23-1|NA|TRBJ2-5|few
TGCGCCAGCAGTCAATCCTCCGGGGCTCCCCAAGAGACCCAGTACTTC
CASSQSSGAPQETQYF
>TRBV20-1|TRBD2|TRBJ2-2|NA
TGCAGTGCCGAGCGGGAGGACACCGGGGAGCTGTTTTTT
CSAEREDTGELFF
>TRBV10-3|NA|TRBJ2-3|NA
TGTGCCATCAGTCTAGCTGCTAGCACAGATACGCAGTATTTT
CAISLAASTDTQYF
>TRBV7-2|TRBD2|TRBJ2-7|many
TGTGCCAGCAGCGAAAACATAGCGGGCGAGCAGTACTTC
CASSENIAGEQYF
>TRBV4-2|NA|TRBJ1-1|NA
TGTGCCAGCAGCCAAGACTTGCGTGGGGCCACGAAGACTGAAGCTTTCTTT
CASSQDLRGATKTEAFF
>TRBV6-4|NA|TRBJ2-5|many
TGTGCCAGCAGTGCGGAGGGGTCGGCTCAAGAGACCCAGTACTTC
CASSAEGSAQETQYF
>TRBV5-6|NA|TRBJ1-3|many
TGTGCCAGCAGCGCGGGAGGTTTTTACTCTGGAAACACCATATATTTT
CASSAGGFYSGNTIYF
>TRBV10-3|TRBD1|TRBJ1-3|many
TGTGCCATCAGTGAGTCGATAGGTGTCCACGGACAGGGGATCAGCTCTGGAAACACCATATATTTT
CAISESIGVHGQGISSGNTIYF
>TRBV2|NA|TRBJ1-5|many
TGTGCCAGCAGTTCCGACGTTAGCAATCAGCCCCAGCATTTT
CASSSDVSNQPQHF
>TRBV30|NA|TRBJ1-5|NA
TGTGCCTGGTCCGAACGGAGCAATCAGCCCCAGCATTTT
CAWSERSNQPQHF
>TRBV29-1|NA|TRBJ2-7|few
TGCAGCGTTGTTTCCGGGGTTGAGCAGTACTTC
CSVVSGVEQYF
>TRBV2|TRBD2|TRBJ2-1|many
TGTGCCAGCCGCTGGAGCGGGAGCTCCTTCAATGAGCAGTTCTTC
CASRWSGSSFNEQFF
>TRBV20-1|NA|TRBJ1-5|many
TGCAGTGCTAGTTCCCAGCAGCACAATCAGCCCCAGCATTTT
CSASSQQHNQPQHF
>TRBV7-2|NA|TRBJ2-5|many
TGTGCCAGCAGCTTCTCTAGCGCACAAGAGACCCAGTACTTC
CASSFSSAQETQYF
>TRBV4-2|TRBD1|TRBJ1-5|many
TGTGCCAGCAGCCAAAACAGGGGGGGGAGTCAGCCCCAGCATTTT
CASSQNRGGSQPQHF
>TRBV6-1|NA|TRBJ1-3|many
TGTGCCACCGGTGGAAACACCATATATTTT
CATGGNTIYF
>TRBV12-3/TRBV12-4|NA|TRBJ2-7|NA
TGTGCCAGCAGTTTAGACATCCACGAGCAGTACTTC
CASSLDIHEQYF